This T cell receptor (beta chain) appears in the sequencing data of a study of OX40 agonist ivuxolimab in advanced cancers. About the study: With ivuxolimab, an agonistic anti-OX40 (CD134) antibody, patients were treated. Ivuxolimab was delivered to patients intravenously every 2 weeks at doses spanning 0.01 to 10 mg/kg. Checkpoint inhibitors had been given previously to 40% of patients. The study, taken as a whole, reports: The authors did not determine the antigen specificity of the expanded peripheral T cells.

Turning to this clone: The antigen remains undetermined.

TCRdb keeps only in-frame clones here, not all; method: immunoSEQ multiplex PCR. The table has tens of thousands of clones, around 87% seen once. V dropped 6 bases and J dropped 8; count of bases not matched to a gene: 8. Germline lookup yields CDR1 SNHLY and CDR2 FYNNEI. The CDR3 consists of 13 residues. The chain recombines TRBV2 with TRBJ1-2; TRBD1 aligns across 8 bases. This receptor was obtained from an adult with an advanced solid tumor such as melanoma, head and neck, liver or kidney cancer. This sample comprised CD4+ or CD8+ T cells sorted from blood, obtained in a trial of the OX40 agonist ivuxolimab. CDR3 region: CASRADRGLGYTF. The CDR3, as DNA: TGTGCCAGCAGGGCAGACAGGGGTCTGGGCTACACCTTC.